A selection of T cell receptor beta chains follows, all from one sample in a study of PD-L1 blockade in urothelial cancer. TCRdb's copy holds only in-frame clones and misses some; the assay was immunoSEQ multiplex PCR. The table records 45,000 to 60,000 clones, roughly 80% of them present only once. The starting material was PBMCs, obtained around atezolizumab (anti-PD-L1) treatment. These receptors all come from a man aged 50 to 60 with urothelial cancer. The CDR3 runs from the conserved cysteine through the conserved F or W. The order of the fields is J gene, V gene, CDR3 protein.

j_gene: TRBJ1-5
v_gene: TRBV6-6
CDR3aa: CASTVRGGGGNQPQHF

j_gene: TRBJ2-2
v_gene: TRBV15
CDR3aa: CATSRGGGGKNTGELFF

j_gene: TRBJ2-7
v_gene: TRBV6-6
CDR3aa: CASNLRDGYEQYF

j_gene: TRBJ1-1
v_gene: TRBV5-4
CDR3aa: CASNKGGNTEAFF

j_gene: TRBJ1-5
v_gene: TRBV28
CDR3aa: CASSAETGRNQPQHF

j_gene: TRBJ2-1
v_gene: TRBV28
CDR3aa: CASRTQGASGNEQFF

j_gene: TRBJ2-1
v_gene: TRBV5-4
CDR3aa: CASSPPRGGAQDEQFF

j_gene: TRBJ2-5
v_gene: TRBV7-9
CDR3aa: CASSLGGPVQETQYF

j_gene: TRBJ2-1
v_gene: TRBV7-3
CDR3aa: CASSLQTAGEQFF

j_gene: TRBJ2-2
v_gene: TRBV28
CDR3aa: CASSPGTLNTGELFF

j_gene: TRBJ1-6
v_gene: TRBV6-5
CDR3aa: CASSYSRQEASPLHF

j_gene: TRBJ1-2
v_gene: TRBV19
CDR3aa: CASSTRAGPFSGYTF

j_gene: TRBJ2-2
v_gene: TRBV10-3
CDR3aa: CAISAHGELFF

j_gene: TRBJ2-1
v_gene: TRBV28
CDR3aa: CASKVPSGSNEQFF

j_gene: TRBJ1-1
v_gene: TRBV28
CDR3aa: CASSSRVTEAFF

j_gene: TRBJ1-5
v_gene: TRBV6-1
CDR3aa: CASSDPPGGNQPQHF

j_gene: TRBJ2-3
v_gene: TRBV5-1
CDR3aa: CASSLTSGGATDTQYF

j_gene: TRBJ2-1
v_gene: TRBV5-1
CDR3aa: CASSPSLAGEVYNEQFF

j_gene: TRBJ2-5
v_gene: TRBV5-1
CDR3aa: CASSERGETQYF

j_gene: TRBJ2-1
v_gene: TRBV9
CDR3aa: CASSVGSGIYNEQFF

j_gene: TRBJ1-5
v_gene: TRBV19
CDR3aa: CATADREIQPQHF

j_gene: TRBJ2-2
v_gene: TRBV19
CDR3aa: CATDREEGANTGELFF

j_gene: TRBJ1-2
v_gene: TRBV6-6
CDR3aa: CASLQGATYGYTF

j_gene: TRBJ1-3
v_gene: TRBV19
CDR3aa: CASTLAFSGNTIYF

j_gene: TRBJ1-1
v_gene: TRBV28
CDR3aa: CAGRTGANTEAFF

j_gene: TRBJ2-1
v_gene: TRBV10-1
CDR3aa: CASSELGRFGGSYNEQFF

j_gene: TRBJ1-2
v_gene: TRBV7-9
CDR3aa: CASSLEGDYGYTF

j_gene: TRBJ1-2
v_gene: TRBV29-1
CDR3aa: CSVLSRGQGYGYTF

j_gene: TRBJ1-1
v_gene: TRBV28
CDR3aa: CATRGTGGLNTEAFF

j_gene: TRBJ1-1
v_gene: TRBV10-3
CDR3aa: CAISGQGGTEAFF

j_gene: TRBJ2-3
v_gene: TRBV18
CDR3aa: CASSPRTTDTQYF

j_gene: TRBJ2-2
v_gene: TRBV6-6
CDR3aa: CASSYGQADTGELFF

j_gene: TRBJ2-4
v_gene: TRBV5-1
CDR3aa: CASSRRTGTKNIQYF

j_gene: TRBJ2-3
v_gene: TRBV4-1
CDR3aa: CASRRTGVNTDTQYF

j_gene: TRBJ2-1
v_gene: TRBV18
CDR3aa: CASSPGGGSYNEQFF

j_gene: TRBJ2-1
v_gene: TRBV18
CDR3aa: CASSLGGLAGAEQFF

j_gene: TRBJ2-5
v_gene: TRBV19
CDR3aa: CASNELAGGRETQYF

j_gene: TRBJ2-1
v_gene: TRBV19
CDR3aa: CACRTGQTTVTNEQFF

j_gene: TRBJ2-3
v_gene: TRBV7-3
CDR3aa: CASSFSGAVTDTQYF

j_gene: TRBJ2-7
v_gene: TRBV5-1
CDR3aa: CASSRFPGGRTRSSYEQYF

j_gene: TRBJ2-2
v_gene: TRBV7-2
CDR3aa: CASSFGQGSTGELFF

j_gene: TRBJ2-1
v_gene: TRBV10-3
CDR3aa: CAIDPPKDRARDNEQFF

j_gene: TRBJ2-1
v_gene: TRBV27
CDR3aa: CASRTGRLDEQFF

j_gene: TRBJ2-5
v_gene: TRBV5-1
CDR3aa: CASSSLAGERETQYF

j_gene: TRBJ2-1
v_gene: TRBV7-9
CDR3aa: CASSLFHLGQANEQFF